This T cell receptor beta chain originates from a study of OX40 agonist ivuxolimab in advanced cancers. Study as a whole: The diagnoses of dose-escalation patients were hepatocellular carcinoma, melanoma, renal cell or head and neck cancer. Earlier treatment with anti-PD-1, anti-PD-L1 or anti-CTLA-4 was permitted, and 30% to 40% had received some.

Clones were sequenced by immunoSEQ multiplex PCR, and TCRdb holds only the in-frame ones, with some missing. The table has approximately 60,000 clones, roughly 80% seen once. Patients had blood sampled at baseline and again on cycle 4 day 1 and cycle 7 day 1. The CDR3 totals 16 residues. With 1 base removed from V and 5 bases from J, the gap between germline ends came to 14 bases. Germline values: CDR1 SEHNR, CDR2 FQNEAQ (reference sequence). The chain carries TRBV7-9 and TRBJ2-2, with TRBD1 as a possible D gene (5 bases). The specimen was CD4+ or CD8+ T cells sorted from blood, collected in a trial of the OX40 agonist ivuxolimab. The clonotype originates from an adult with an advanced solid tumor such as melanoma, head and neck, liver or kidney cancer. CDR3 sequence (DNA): TGTGCCAGCAGCTTAGATGGGGTGACAGCTACCGGGGAGCTGTTTTTT. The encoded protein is CASSLDGVTATGELFF.